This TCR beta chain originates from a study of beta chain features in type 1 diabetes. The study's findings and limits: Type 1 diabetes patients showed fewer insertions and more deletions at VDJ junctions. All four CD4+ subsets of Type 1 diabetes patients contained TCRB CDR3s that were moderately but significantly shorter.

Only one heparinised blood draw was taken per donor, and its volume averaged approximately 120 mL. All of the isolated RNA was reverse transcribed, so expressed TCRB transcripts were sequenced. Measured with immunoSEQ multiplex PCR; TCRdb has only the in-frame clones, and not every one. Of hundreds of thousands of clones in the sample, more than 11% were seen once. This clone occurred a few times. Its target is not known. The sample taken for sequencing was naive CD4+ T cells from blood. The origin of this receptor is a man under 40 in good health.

Here the CDR3 DNA reads TGTGCCAGCAGCAAGGGAACAGCCGGGACCCAGTACTTC. Amino acids: CASSKGTAGTQYF. The chain carries TRBV21-1 and TRBJ2-5. TRBV21-1 is recorded as a pseudogene. The CDR3 length is 13 residues.